This is a list of T cell receptor beta chains from one sample in a study of shared clonotypes between healthy human individuals. Clones were sequenced by immunoSEQ multiplex PCR, and TCRdb holds only the in-frame ones, with some missing. The sample shows approximately 2,200,000 clones, under 95% of them seen only once. Sequenced sample: naive CD8+ T cells from PBMCs. These receptors came from a man aged 18 to 29 in good health. Some clones in this sample may be carry-over from other donors' samples. The CDR3 runs from the conserved cysteine through the conserved F or W. Each record gives: clone size, D gene, J gene, V gene, CDR3 protein, CDR3 DNA. A D gene is named only where the DNA matches it firmly. Size is stated for part of the rows, as once, few or many counts, or as a class when the clone is expanded.

abundance: once
d_gene: TRBD2
j_gene: TRBJ2-5
v_gene: TRBV5-1
CDR3aa: CASSEGLAEGVKETQYF
CDR3nt: TGCGCCAGCAGCGAGGGACTAGCGGAGGGGGTAAAAGAGACCCAGTACTTC

abundance: once
d_gene: NA
j_gene: TRBJ2-7
v_gene: TRBV7-9
CDR3aa: CASSMDSLSSYEQYF
CDR3nt: TGTGCCAGCAGCATGGACAGCTTAAGCTCCTACGAGCAGTACTTC

abundance: NA
d_gene: NA
j_gene: TRBJ2-1
v_gene: TRBV29-1
CDR3aa: CSVNPPAVGEQFF
CDR3nt: TGCAGCGTTAATCCCCCGGCCGTGGGTGAGCAGTTCTTC

abundance: NA
d_gene: TRBD2
j_gene: TRBJ2-7
v_gene: TRBV19
CDR3aa: CASSMRAGGSYEQYF
CDR3nt: TGTGCCAGTAGTATGAGGGCGGGAGGTTCCTACGAGCAGTACTTC

abundance: NA
d_gene: NA
j_gene: TRBJ2-4
v_gene: TRBV27
CDR3aa: CASSLGGNIQYF
CDR3nt: TGTGCCAGCAGTTTGGGGGGTAACATTCAGTACTTC

abundance: few
d_gene: NA
j_gene: TRBJ2-1
v_gene: TRBV21-1
CDR3aa: CASSKDRATYNEQFF
CDR3nt: TGTGCCAGCAGCAAAGACCGGGCCACCTACAATGAGCAGTTCTTC

abundance: NA
d_gene: NA
j_gene: TRBJ1-5
v_gene: TRBV9
CDR3aa: CASSVGGDGQPQHF
CDR3nt: TGTGCCAGCAGCGTAGGAGGGGACGGTCAGCCCCAGCATTTT

abundance: NA
d_gene: NA
j_gene: TRBJ2-7
v_gene: TRBV21-1
CDR3aa: CASSKDSARGTGDYEQYF
CDR3nt: TGTGCCAGCAGCAAGGACTCGGCGCGTGGGACAGGTGATTACGAGCAGTACTTC

abundance: NA
d_gene: NA
j_gene: TRBJ2-5
v_gene: TRBV27
CDR3aa: CASSPRGADQETQYF
CDR3nt: TGTGCCAGCAGCCCCAGGGGTGCAGACCAAGAGACCCAGTACTTC

abundance: NA
d_gene: NA
j_gene: TRBJ2-7
v_gene: TRBV2
CDR3aa: CASSERLAYEQYF
CDR3nt: TGTGCCAGCAGTGAAAGGCTAGCCTACGAGCAGTACTTC

abundance: NA
d_gene: TRBD1
j_gene: TRBJ2-2
v_gene: TRBV4-2
CDR3aa: CASSQGTGLRDTGELFF
CDR3nt: TGTGCCAGCAGCCAAGGGACAGGCCTCCGGGACACCGGGGAGCTGTTTTTT

abundance: NA
d_gene: TRBD2
j_gene: TRBJ2-1
v_gene: TRBV20-1
CDR3aa: CSVPGGFF
CDR3nt: TGCAGTGTCCCGGGGGGTTTCTTC

abundance: NA
d_gene: TRBD1
j_gene: TRBJ2-1
v_gene: TRBV29-1
CDR3aa: CSVLALDRGAYNEQFF
CDR3nt: TGCAGCGTTTTGGCCCTGGACAGGGGGGCCTACAATGAGCAGTTCTTC

abundance: NA
d_gene: TRBD2
j_gene: TRBJ2-7
v_gene: TRBV11-2
CDR3aa: CASSLGGTSYEQYF
CDR3nt: TGTGCCAGCAGCTTAGGCGGGACTAGCTACGAGCAGTACTTC